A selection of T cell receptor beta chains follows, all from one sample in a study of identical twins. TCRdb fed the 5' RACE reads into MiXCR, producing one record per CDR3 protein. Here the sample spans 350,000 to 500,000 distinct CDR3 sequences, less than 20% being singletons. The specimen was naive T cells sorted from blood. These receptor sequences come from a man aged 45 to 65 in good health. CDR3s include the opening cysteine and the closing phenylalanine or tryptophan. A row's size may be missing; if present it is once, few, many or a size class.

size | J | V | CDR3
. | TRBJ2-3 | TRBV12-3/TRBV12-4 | CASSFYVQGGTDTQYF
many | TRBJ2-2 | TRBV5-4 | CASSWRGGELFF
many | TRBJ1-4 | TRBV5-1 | CASSPGLDNEKLFF
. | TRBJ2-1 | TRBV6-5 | CASSYSRTPSSYNEQFF
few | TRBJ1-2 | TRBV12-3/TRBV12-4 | CASSTSTRGYTF
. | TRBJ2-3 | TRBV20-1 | CSASPPGGTDTQYF
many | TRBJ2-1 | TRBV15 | CATSSKRGPPGNEQFF
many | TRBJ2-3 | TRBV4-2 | CASSQEVGTDTQYF
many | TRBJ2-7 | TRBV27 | CASSHRGGLPYEQYF
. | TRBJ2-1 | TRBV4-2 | CASSQDGPHGRSSYNEQFF
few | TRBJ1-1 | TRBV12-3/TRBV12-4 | CASTPAVQRNTEAFF
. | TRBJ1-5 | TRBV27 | CASSSQQGVNQPQHF
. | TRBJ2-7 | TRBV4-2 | CASSLLGWGYEQYF
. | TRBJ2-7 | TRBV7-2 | CASSLAVDRAYEQYF
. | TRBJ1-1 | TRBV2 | CASSEAGQENTEAFF
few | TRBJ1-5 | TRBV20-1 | CSARGGGSSNQPQHF
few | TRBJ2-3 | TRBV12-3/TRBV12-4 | CASSLLPTGISTDTQYF
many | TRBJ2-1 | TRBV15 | CATSSQGGREQFF
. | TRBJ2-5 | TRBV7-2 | CASSLASGGEKETQYF
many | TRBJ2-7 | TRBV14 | CASSPRRDRGPLSSYEQYF
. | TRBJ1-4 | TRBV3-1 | CASRTGQGEKLFF
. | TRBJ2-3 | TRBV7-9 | CASSSQGEFTDTQYF
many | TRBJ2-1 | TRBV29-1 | CSVEDRTGRLSYNEQFF
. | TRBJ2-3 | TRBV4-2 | CASSRDPGQKNTQYF
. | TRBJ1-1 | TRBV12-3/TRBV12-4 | CASSFQGAPEAFF
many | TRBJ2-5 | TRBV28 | CASSKQGPQETQYF
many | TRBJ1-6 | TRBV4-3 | CASSQAGARGSPLHF
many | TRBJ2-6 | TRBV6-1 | CASTRTRSGANVLTF
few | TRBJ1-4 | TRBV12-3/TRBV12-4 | CASSTRDGLTREKLFF
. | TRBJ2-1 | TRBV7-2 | CASSRDGRSYNEQFF
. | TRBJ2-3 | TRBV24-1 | CATQGPPDTQYF
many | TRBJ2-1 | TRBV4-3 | CASSQFLTRTNNEQFF
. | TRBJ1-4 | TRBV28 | CASSLLGQGNEKLFF
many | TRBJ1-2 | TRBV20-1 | CSADIANYGYTF
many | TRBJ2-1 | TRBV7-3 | CASSPIGGGDNEQFF
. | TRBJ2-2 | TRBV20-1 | CSAISPGRGTGELFF
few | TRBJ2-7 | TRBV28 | CASSILNQGISEQYF
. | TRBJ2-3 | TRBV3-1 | CASSQATSGLPVDTQYF
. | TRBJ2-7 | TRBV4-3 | CASRFRDRSYEQYF
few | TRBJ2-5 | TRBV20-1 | CSAVREWETQYF
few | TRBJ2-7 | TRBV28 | CASSPPDYAYEQYF
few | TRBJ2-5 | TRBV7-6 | CASSESGLETQYF
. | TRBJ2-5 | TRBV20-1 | CSASDRRGRVFETQYF
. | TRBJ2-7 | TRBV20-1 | CSGHSISDSSYEQYF
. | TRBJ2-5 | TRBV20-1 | CSAGLAGLETKYF
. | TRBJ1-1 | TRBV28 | CASRLGGGNTEAFF